The 18 T cell receptor beta chains listed next were all sequenced from one sample in a study of T cell responses to AZD1222 COVID-19 vaccine. Clones were sequenced by immunoSEQ multiplex PCR, and TCRdb holds only the in-frame ones, with some missing. The sample shows roughly 100,000 clones, about 86% of them seen only once. The sequenced sample was peripheral blood, obtained on day 0 of AZD1222 vaccination. These receptors were taken from an adult in good health.

CDR3 sequence reads: CSVQKGGGAIAFF. CDR3 bases: TGCAGCGTTCAAAAGGGAGGGGGTGCCATAGCTTTCTTT. The gene calls are TRBV29-1 and TRBJ1-1; D perhaps matches TRBD1 (6 bases). Trimming removed 5 bases at V and 10 bases at J, with 20 bases between. CDR1 is SQVTM and CDR2 is ANQGSEA in the germline V gene. This CDR3 comprises 13 residues.

The chain has TRBV7-2 and TRBJ2-4; TRBD1 or TRBD2 may be the D gene (5 bases each). CDR3 size: 15 residues. The V end was cut by 5 bases, the J end by 5 bases, with 16 bases between. The germline gives CDR1 SGHTA, CDR2 FQGNSA. CDR3 protein: CASSERVGAENIQYF. CDR3 DNA sequence: TGTGCCAGCAGCGAGAGGGTAGGGGCGGAAAACATTCAGTACTTC.

J is TRBJ1-5 and V is TRBV6-2 or TRBV6-3, with 10 bases aligning to TRBD1. Germline CDR1 MNHEY, CDR2 SVGEGT. The CDR3 covers 14 residues. V gave up 6 bases and J gave up 4 bases; unmatched junction bases: 3. In nucleotides, the CDR3 is TGTGCCAGCAGCCGGGACAGGGGAAATCAGCCCCAGCATTTT. Its translation is CASSRDRGNQPQHF.

In regard to this clone: Relative to the germline gene, one junction end is altered; a read error may explain this. This chain connects TRBV28 to TRBJ1-2; TRBD1 matches 8 bases. CDR1 MDHEN and CDR2 SYDVKM come from the germline V gene. The CDR3 has 17 amino acids. The CDR3 is CASSSRGTGVIDYGYTF. CDR3 DNA sequence: TGTGCCAGTAGTTCTAGAGGGACAGGCGTGATTGACTATGGCTACACCTTC.

This clone was detected a few times. The chain joins TRBV3-1 (or the pseudogene TRBV3-2) to TRBJ1-1; D is unresolved. Germline lookup yields CDR1 LGHDT and CDR2 YNNKEL (reference sequence). This CDR3 has 13 amino acids. V shed 1 base and J shed 1 base, with 4 bases lying between them. In nucleotides, the CDR3 is TGTGCCAGCAGCCAAGTACCGAACACTGAAGCTTTCTTT. Translating it yields CASSQVPNTEAFF.

This rearrangement joins TRBV2 to TRBJ2-3, with D possibly being TRBD1 (6 bases). The CDR3 is made up of 15 amino acids. Deletions cut 0 bases from V and 9 bases from J, with 16 bases between. Germline CDR1 and CDR2: SNHLY and FYNNEI. The CDR3 coding sequence is TGTGCCAGCAGTGAAGCGGGCCAGGGGAAGAACACGCAGTATTTT. Its translation is CASSEAGQGKNTQYF.

This rearrangement joins TRBV4-1 to TRBJ1-3, with TRBD1 matching 8 bases. The CDR3 is made up of 15 amino acids. CDR1 and CDR2 from the germline V gene are MGHRA and YSYEKL. V was pared by 0 bases and J by 4 bases, with 2 bases of the junction left unmatched. In DNA form, the CDR3 reads TGCGCCAGCAGCCAAGAGGGACAGGCGGGAAACACCATATATTTT. Amino acid sequence: CASSQEGQAGNTIYF.

This chain connects TRBV5-6 to TRBJ1-2; D is unclear. Germline CDR1 SGHDT, CDR2 YYEEEE. The CDR3 contains 13 residues. The V end was cut by 2 bases, the J end by 8 bases, with 13 bases between. For the CDR3, the DNA is TGTGCCAGCAGCTTTCGGCTCATCGAGGGCTACACCTTC. Its translation: CASSFRLIEGYTF.

This chain links TRBV7-9 with TRBJ2-7; 10 positions match TRBD1. This CDR3 comprises 16 residues. Germline V gene lookup returns CDR1 SEHNR and CDR2 FQNEAQ (reference sequence). V shed 5 bases and J 0 bases; nucleotides not matched to a gene: 7. The CDR3 DNA is TGTGCCAGCAGCCCACGGGACAGGGGAGCCTCCTACGAGCAGTACTTC. Its protein product is CASSPRDRGASYEQYF.

The chain links TRBV9 to TRBJ1-2, with D uncertain. Trimming stripped 4 bases from V and 4 bases from J, with 14 bases between. Germline-derived CDR1 and CDR2 are SGDLS and YYNGEE. The CDR3 extends over 14 amino acids. The chain's CDR3 is CASSPSGTVYGYTF. In DNA form, the CDR3 reads TGTGCCAGCAGCCCCTCGGGCACGGTCTATGGCTACACCTTC.

V and J are TRBV7-9 and TRBJ1-2; D possibly corresponds to TRBD1 (6 bases). This CDR3 has 15 amino acids. Germline V lookup: CDR1 SEHNR, CDR2 FQNEAQ (reference sequence). Trimming stripped 3 bases from V and 0 bases from J, with 11 bases between. CDR3 loop: CASSFSGAPNYGYTF. CDR3 bases: TGTGCCAGCAGCTTTTCAGGGGCCCCTAACTATGGCTACACCTTC.

The rearrangement links TRBV7-4 to TRBJ1-3; a possible D gene is TRBD1 (6 bases). The CDR3 has 18 residues. V lost 0 bases and J lost 1, with 16 bases in between. CDR1 and CDR2 (germline): SGHVT, SQSDAQ. CDR3 residues: CASSLANDRSTSGNTIYF. The CDR3 nucleotides read TGTGCCAGCAGCTTAGCGAATGACAGGTCCACTTCTGGAAACACCATATATTTT.

This clone was counted many times. V is TRBV7-2 and J is TRBJ2-7; 7 bases align to TRBD2. J lost 3 bases, V lost 6 bases, and 5 bases had no gene match. This CDR3 comprises 13 residues. CDR1 SGHTA and CDR2 FQGNSA come from the germline V gene. The CDR3 spells CASRPTSDYEQYF. CDR3 coding DNA: TGTGCCAGCAGACCTACTAGCGACTACGAGCAGTACTTC.

The chain has TRBV28 and TRBJ2-1; a possible D gene is TRBD2 (7 bases). Germline-derived CDR1 and CDR2 are MDHEN and SYDVKM. This CDR3 has 13 amino acids. Deletions cut 6 bases from V and 8 bases from J, with 14 bases between. The CDR3 DNA sequence: TGTGCCAGCAGAAGGGGGGGAAGGGATGAGCAGTTCTTC. This translates into CASRRGGRDEQFF.

The chain joins TRBV3-1 (or the pseudogene TRBV3-2) to TRBJ1-6; weak D call: TRBD1 (5 bases). Trimming took off 4 bases at V and 4 bases at J, with 8 bases between the two ends. Germline V lookup: CDR1 LGHDT, CDR2 YNNKEL (reference sequence). The CDR3 runs to 14 residues. CDR3 sequence reads: CASSRDEYNSPLHF. The CDR3 coding sequence is TGTGCCAGCAGCCGGGACGAATATAATTCACCCCTCCACTTT.

The chain carries TRBV30 and TRBJ2-2, with TRBD1 matching 9 bases. The germline V gene encodes CDR1 GTSNPN and CDR2 SVGIG (reference sequence). V dropped 1 base and J dropped 7; count of bases not matched to a gene: 10. This CDR3 contains 16 residues. CDR3: CAWSGGQGPGSGELFF. CDR3 DNA sequence: TGTGCCTGGAGTGGGGGACAGGGTCCCGGGAGCGGGGAGCTGTTTTTT. The whole variable domain, remainder taken from reference TRBV30 and TRBJ2-2, is SQTIHQWPATLVQPVGSPLSLECTVEGTSNPNLYWYRQAAGRGLQLLFYSVGIGQISSEVPQNLSASRPQDRQFILSSKKLLLSDSGFYLCAWSGGQGPGSGELFFGEGSRLTVL.

This clone occurred once. The J gene is TRBJ2-6, the V gene TRBV28; possible D gene TRBD1, 5 bases. Trimming cost V 2 bases and J 3 bases, with 14 bases left between them. The CDR3 runs to 17 residues. CDR1 and CDR2 from the germline V gene are MDHEN and SYDVKM. The CDR3 nucleotides are TGTGCCAGCAGTTTACAGGGCCTGACGGGTGGGGCCAACGTCCTGACTTTC. Translation: CASSLQGLTGGANVLTF.

The V gene is TRBV29-1, the J gene TRBJ2-1; possible D gene TRBD2, 5 bases. Germline values: CDR1 SQVTM, CDR2 ANQGSEA. V was shortened by 5 bases and J by 5 bases, with 10 bases between the two germline ends. The CDR3 spans 12 residues. CDR3 bases: TGCAGCGTTTCGGACTTAAACAATGAGCAGTTCTTC. This sequence encodes CSVSDLNNEQFF.